Presented here are 2 T cell receptor beta chains from one specimen sequenced in a study of cytomegalovirus exposure and HLA in healthy donors. This PCR relied on a set of 60 Vbeta primers and 13 Jbeta primers. The assay was immunoSEQ multiplex PCR, and TCRdb's table has in-frame clones only and misses some. The sample lists about 170,000 clones, roughly 70% seen once, with roughly 1.6% in the top ten. The sample taken for sequencing was PBMCs. These receptors were taken from a girl between 10 and 17 years old in good health and CMV-seronegative.

DNA for the CDR3: TGTGCCATCAGGAGCGAGGCGGCGGTGCACACTGAAGCTTTCTTT. It specifies CAIRSEAAVHTEAFF. V gene TRBV10-3 combines with J gene TRBJ1-1; no clear D. Germline CDR1 reads ENHRY; CDR2 reads SYGVKD. Trimming left V 6 bases short and J 3 bases short, with 17 bases between. The CDR3 consists of 15 residues.

The J gene is TRBJ2-7, the V gene TRBV2; 7 bases agree with TRBD2. Germline V gene data show CDR1 as SNHLY and CDR2 as FYNNEI. After removal of 4 bases from V and 3 bases from J, the junction contained 6 bases not matched to a gene. The CDR3 extends over 14 amino acids. The CDR3 DNA follows: TGTGCCAGCAGTGCCCGGGGGGTTCTCTACGAGCAGTACTTC. Translating gives CASSARGVLYEQYF.